The rows below give T cell receptor beta chains drawn from one sample of a study of shared clonotypes between healthy human individuals. TCRdb's copy holds only in-frame clones and misses some; the assay was immunoSEQ multiplex PCR. Among around 1,000,000 clones listed, roughly 80% were seen once. The source material was memory CD4+ T cells from PBMCs. Receptor source: a man younger than 35 in good health. Some clones in this sample may be carry-over from other donors' samples. Each CDR3 is given without its conserved first and last residue.

v_gene | CDR3aa
TRBV28 | ASRGRDSSGNTIY
TRBV28 | ASSLIGSEETQY
TRBV28 | ASNLGGTNRWAKNIQY
TRBV10-1 | ASSESGDRDTQY
TRBV9 | ASSADFLSYEQY
TRBV27 | ATSRDNGFAGELF
TRBV7-2 | AISLFRKSTGSRETQY
TRBV9 | ASSVGPSNYGYT
TRBV11-2 | ASSPAPRGANEKLF
TRBV7-9 | ASSPPKGGAGELF
TRBV7-8 | ASSPPARNEQY
TRBV18 | ASSQNQRQELNTEAF
TRBV7-7 | ASSLDGRYNEQF
TRBV4-2 | ASSQGGLPLH
TRBV28 | ASSGGWSTINNEQF
TRBV6-4 | ASTPPGVAEDYEQY
TRBV29-1 | SVEVRSTDTQY
TRBV5-8 | ASSLDDRDTEAF
TRBV7-9 | ASSDSHEQY
TRBV2 | ASKRALPPPAGELF
TRBV2 | ASSVQDTQY
TRBV5-4 | ASSLQGIDTEAF
TRBV20-1 | SAKLGSGYT
TRBV7-2 | ASSLRGTGGFRETQY
TRBV12-5 | ASGWGTEQETQY
TRBV28 | ASSRPKRIQVEGGYT
TRBV7-9 | ASSLTVNTQY
TRBV18 | ASSPASPPSGAGELF
TRBV28 | ASSLPSGQGNGYT
TRBV10-3 | AIMSLANEQF
TRBV6-4 | ASRTGSNTGELF
TRBV2 | ASRGTGSYNEQF
TRBV10-3 | AISGPRDNGLSSGNTIY
TRBV28 | ASTMGSGSIPYEQY
TRBV29-1 | SVSGDGNTIY
TRBV6-5 | ASRFRLGGYEQY
TRBV10-3 | AISEGETQY
TRBV27 | ASSLRGNRNYEQY
TRBV28 | ASTPWSNTEAF
TRBV7-2 | ASSRSPGQEAF
TRBV19 | ASSDLSGQRAPLAKNIQY
TRBV27 | ASSWRRSFSNTGELF
TRBV7-3 | ASSSPPGGDTGELF
TRBV5-1 | ASSPTGQGAVNEQF
TRBV28 | ASSSRTQGAYYNQPQH